Listed below are T cell receptor beta chains from one sample, sequenced in a study of cytomegalovirus exposure and HLA in healthy donors. Method: immunoSEQ multiplex PCR; TCRdb's copy keeps in-frame clones and lacks some. The table shows around 210,000 clones, with around 75% occurring only once. What was sequenced was PBMCs. These receptors came from a male donor in good health and CMV-seropositive. CDR3s include the opening cysteine and the closing phenylalanine or tryptophan. The order of the fields is V gene, clone size, J gene, D gene, CDR3 DNA, CDR3 protein. The D gene is left open where the match is weak. Some rows have no size entry. The others give once, few or many, or a class for an expanded clone.

TRBV7-3	once	TRBJ1-2	.	TGTGCCAGCAGCTTCCTGGCACCGAACTATGGCTACACCTTC	CASSFLAPNYGYTF
TRBV18	.	TRBJ2-2	.	TGTGCCAGCTCACCGAAGCGAGAGGGACACTACACCGGGGAGCTGTTTTTT	CASSPKREGHYTGELFF
TRBV5-1	.	TRBJ2-3	.	TGCGCCAGCAGCTCCCCCCCAGGCGACCTCGCCACAGATACGCAGTATTTT	CASSSPPGDLATDTQYF
TRBV2	.	TRBJ1-5	.	TGTGCCAGCAATCTAGGTGTCTTTCAGCCCCAGCATTTT	CASNLGVFQPQHF
TRBV2	.	TRBJ2-3	TRBD1	TGTGCCAGCAAGGGGGCGCGTGATACGCAGTATTTT	CASKGARDTQYF
TRBV27	.	TRBJ1-5	.	TGTGCCAGCAGTTTATGGGGCGTGGAAAGACAGCCCCAGCATTTT	CASSLWGVERQPQHF
TRBV1	.	TRBJ2-5	.	TGCACCAGCAGCCAAGAGATTCCCTGGCCCCTCCAAGAGACCCAGTACTTC	CTSSQEIPWPLQETQYF
TRBV6-4	few	TRBJ1-2	.	TGTGCCAGCAGTGACTCGAACCGGGACTTCTATGGCTACACCTTC	CASSDSNRDFYGYTF
TRBV19	.	TRBJ1-4	TRBD1	TGTGCCAGTAGTATCGAAAACAGGGGGGATGAAAAACTGTTTTTT	CASSIENRGDEKLFF
TRBV18	few	TRBJ2-7	.	TGTGCCAGCTCGCCGGGCAGGGCCTCCTACGAGCAGTACTTC	CASSPGRASYEQYF
TRBV27	.	TRBJ1-3	.	TGTGCCAGCAGTCCCTCCAATCGCCTGAGCTCTGGAAACACCATATATTTT	CASSPSNRLSSGNTIYF
TRBV18	.	TRBJ2-7	TRBD1	TGTGCCAGCTCACCCCGGACAGGGGGGTACGAGCAGTACTTC	CASSPRTGGYEQYF
TRBV7-3	.	TRBJ2-1	.	TGTGCCAGCAGCTCCCCTAGAAGAGGGGAGCAGTTCTTC	CASSSPRRGEQFF
TRBV6-5	.	TRBJ1-6	TRBD1	TGTGCCAGCAGGGCCGGGACAGGGAGCAATTCACCCCTCCACTTT	CASRAGTGSNSPLHF
TRBV27	.	TRBJ1-2	.	TGTGCCAGCAGTACGGCAGGGATTCGGACCGGCTACACCTTC	CASSTAGIRTGYTF
TRBV15	few	TRBJ2-1	.	TGTGCCACCAGCAGAGAAAGGAGGAATGAGCAGTTCTTC	CATSRERRNEQFF
TRBV5-5	.	TRBJ2-7	.	TGTGCCAGCAGCTTGGGGGTAGCTCCCTACAACGAGCAGTACTTC	CASSLGVAPYNEQYF
TRBV11-1	once	TRBJ1-1	TRBD1	TGTGCCAGCAGCTTCGGGACAGGGGTCACTGAAGCTTTCTTT	CASSFGTGVTEAFF
TRBV9	.	TRBJ2-3	TRBD2	TGTGCCAGCAGCCTTACTAGCGCCAGAGATACGCAGTATTTT	CASSLTSARDTQYF
TRBV27	.	TRBJ2-3	TRBD2	TGTGCCAGCAGACCGGGACTAGCGGGATATACGCAGTATTTT	CASRPGLAGYTQYF
TRBV19	.	TRBJ1-1	.	TGTGCCAGTATGACAGGGAACACTGAAGCTTTCTTT	CASMTGNTEAFF
TRBV29-1	.	TRBJ1-1	.	TGCAGCTCGCGGGGCGCCATGAACACTGAAGCTTTCTTT	CSSRGAMNTEAFF
TRBV29-1	once	TRBJ2-7	TRBD2	TGCAGCGTTGAAACGGCTAGCGGCTACGAGCAGTACTTC	CSVETASGYEQYF
TRBV7-9	.	TRBJ2-4	TRBD1	TGTGCCAGCAGCACCACGACAGGGGAGGAGTCGAGAAACATTCAGTACTTC	CASSTTTGEESRNIQYF
TRBV7-9	.	TRBJ2-3	TRBD2	TGTGCCAGCAGCTTACCTAGCGGGCGCACAGATACGCAGTATTTT	CASSLPSGRTDTQYF
TRBV6-5	.	TRBJ2-7	.	TGTGCCAGTCTTGCTAGCAGGGGTTACGAGCAGTACTTC	CASLASRGYEQYF
TRBV21-1	.	TRBJ1-4	.	TGTGCCGACCAGGGGTCGGGTGAAAAACTGTTTTTT	CADQGSGEKLFF
TRBV27	.	TRBJ1-4	.	TGTGCCAGCAGTACCCGACAGAATGAAAAACTGTTTTTT	CASSTRQNEKLFF
TRBV6-5	.	TRBJ1-1	.	TGTGCCAGCAGTTACACGCCTACAGGGAACACTGAAGCTTTCTTT	CASSYTPTGNTEAFF
TRBV7-3	.	TRBJ2-7	TRBD1	TGTGCCAGCAGCTCGACAGGGGGAAAGGGCGAGCAGTACTTC	CASSSTGGKGEQYF
TRBV19	.	TRBJ2-2	TRBD2	TGTGCCAGTAGTATCCCCGGCGGGGGGCCGAACACCGGGGAGCTGTTTTTT	CASSIPGGGPNTGELFF
TRBV5-4	.	TRBJ2-1	.	TGTGCCATCCAAGCAGGGAGGTACAATGAGCAGTTCTTC	CAIQAGRYNEQFF
TRBV6-5	.	TRBJ2-7	.	TGTGCCAGCAGTTACTCGAGGCAGGGTATCTACGAGCAGTACTTC	CASSYSRQGIYEQYF
TRBV11-3	.	TRBJ2-3	TRBD2	TGTGCCAGCAGCCCAGGACTAGCGGGGGGACGTAGCACAGATACGCAGTATTTT	CASSPGLAGGRSTDTQYF
TRBV4-1	.	TRBJ2-7	.	TGCGCCAGCAGCTCGAGGGCAGCCCACGAGCAGTACTTC	CASSSRAAHEQYF
TRBV28	.	TRBJ2-1	TRBD2	TGTGCCAGCAGCCTCGGCGGGAGGAACTCCTACAATGAGCAGTTCTTC	CASSLGGRNSYNEQFF
TRBV29-1	.	TRBJ2-7	TRBD2	TGCAGCGTTGGGCCCGCCAGCGGGGCTTACTACGAGCAGTACTTC	CSVGPASGAYYEQYF
TRBV14	.	TRBJ2-7	.	TGTGCCAGCAGCCAAGGATTCGCGGGGCAGTACTCCTACGAGCAGTACTTC	CASSQGFAGQYSYEQYF
TRBV18	.	TRBJ1-5	.	TGTGCCAGCTCAACAGACCTGAATCAGCCCCAGCATTTT	CASSTDLNQPQHF
TRBV6-6	.	TRBJ1-6	TRBD1	TGTGCCAGCAGTGACCGACAGGGGATAAATTCACCCCTCCACTTT	CASSDRQGINSPLHF
TRBV5-4	few	TRBJ1-3	.	TGTGCCAGCAGCTTGGGCGGCACATTGTTTCAAAACACCATATATTTT	CASSLGGTLFQNTIYF
TRBV6-5	.	TRBJ1-3	TRBD1	TGTGCCAGCAGTTATCGAGGGGGCCAGGACCCCATATATTTT	CASSYRGGQDPIYF
TRBV2	.	TRBJ1-2	.	TGTGCCAGCAGTGTACAGGGCACAAACTATGGCTACACCTTC	CASSVQGTNYGYTF
TRBV18	.	TRBJ2-6	.	TGTGCCAGCTCACCAAAAACCCAGAAACCAGGGGCCAACGTCCTGACTTTC	CASSPKTQKPGANVLTF
TRBV4-3	few	TRBJ2-7	.	TGCGCCAGCAGCCTTAGCCCCGGAGACCCTCCCTTTTACGAGCAGTACTTC	CASSLSPGDPPFYEQYF
TRBV7-9	few	TRBJ1-1	TRBD1	TGTGCCAGCAGCCCCCCGGGACAGATGAACACTGAAGCTTTCTTT	CASSPPGQMNTEAFF
TRBV9	.	TRBJ2-7	TRBD1	TGTGCCAGCAGCGTAGATTCGGGTACCAGGGGGCGCAACGAGCAGTACTTC	CASSVDSGTRGRNEQYF